This record covers a single T cell receptor beta chain. Time point given: patch test 3, about 24 weeks after DPC sensitization. The sample's treatment: therapeutic diphenylcyclopropenone sensitization with weekly scalp DPC. Phlebotomy was performed prior to application of every patch test. Each CDR3 protein gets one entry after TCRdb re-called the RACE reads with MiXCR. The repertoire holds 130,000 or so distinct CDR3 sequences, with around 11% as singletons. This sample stems from a study of human T cells and chemical hapten exposure. The overall study: Slight differences in pooled library volume were the main source of varying TCR yields across samples.

The germline gives CDR1 LNHNV, CDR2 YYDKDF (reference sequence). V shed 1 base and J shed 1 base, with 8 bases lying between them. This CDR3 has 14 amino acids. The chain couples TRBV15 to TRBJ2-7, with no clear D. The receptor comes from a woman aged 45-65 years with alopecia areata. Some clones in this sample may be carry-over from other donors' samples. The source was whole blood, collected in connection with sensitization to the hapten diphenylcyclopropenone (DPC). CDR3 loop: CATSRVGPSYEQYF. CDR3 nucleotides: TGTGCCACCAGCAGAGTCGGACCTTCCTACGAGCAGTACTTC. Full variable domain (outside the CDR3, taken from reference TRBV15 and TRBJ2-7): DAMVIQNPRYQVTQFGKPVTLSCSQTLNHNVMYWYQQKSSQAPKLLFHYYDKDFNNEADTPDNFQSRRPNTSFCFLDIRSPGLGDTAMYLCATSRVGPSYEQYFGPGTRLTVT.